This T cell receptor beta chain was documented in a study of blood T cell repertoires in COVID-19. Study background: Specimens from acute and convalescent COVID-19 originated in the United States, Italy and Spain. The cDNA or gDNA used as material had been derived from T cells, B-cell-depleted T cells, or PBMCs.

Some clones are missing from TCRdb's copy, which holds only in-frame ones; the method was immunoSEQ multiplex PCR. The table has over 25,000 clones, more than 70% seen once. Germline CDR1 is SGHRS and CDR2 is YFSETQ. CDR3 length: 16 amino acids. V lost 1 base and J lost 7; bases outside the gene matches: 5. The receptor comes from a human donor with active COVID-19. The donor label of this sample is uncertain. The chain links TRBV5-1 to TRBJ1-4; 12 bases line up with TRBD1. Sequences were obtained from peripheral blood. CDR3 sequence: CASSLLGTGGGEKLFF. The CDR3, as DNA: TGCGCCAGCAGCTTGTTGGGGACAGGGGGCGGTGAAAAACTGTTTTTT.